This TCR beta chain stems from a study of blood T cell repertoires in COVID-19. Study as a whole: Italy, Spain and the United States were the sources of the convalescent and acute COVID-19 samples. PBMCs, B-cell-depleted T cells, or T cells provided the cDNA or gDNA that made up the material.

The Seattle patients, enrolled during active infection, were followed longitudinally. Authors' data handling: How many nucleated cells were present was estimated from reference gene primer amplification. Profiling relied on immunoSEQ multiplex PCR, and the TCRdb table lists in-frame clones only, not all of them. The V and J calls and the clone size are those of that table, but D and trimming were determined from the DNA. The table includes more than 200,000 clones, about 87% detected once. Germline V gene lookup returns CDR1 MNHEY and CDR2 SVGEGT. The CDR3 runs 16 residues. V dropped 2 bases and J dropped 8 bases, with 16 bases sitting between them.

The sequenced sample consisted of peripheral blood. The chain links TRBV6-2 or TRBV6-3 to TRBJ1-6; the D gene is possibly TRBD1 (6 bases). This TCR derives from a man under 40 with COVID-19, enrolled during active disease. CDR3 in amino acids: CASSYIPGQIYSPLHF. CDR3 sequence (DNA): TGTGCCAGCAGTTACATTCCGGGACAAATCTATTCACCCCTCCACTTT.